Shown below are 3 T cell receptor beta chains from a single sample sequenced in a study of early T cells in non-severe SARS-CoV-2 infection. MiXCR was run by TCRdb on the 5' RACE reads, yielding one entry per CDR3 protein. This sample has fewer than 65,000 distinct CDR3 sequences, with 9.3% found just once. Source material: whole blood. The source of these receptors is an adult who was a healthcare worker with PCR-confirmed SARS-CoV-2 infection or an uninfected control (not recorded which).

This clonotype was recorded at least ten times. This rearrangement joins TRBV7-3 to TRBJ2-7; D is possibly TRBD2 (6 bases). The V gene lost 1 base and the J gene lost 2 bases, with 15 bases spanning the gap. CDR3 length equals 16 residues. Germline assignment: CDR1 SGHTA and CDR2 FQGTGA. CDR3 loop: CASSLNPASETYEQYF. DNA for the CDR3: TGTGCCAGCAGCTTAAATCCGGCTAGCGAGACCTACGAGCAGTACTTC.

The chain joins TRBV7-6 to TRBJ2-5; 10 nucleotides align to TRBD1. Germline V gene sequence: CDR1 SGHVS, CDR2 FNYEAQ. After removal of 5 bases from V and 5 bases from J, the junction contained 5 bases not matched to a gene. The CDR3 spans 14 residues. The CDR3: CASSRGQGRETQYF. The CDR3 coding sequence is TGTGCCAGCAGCCGGGGACAGGGGAGGGAGACCCAGTACTTC.

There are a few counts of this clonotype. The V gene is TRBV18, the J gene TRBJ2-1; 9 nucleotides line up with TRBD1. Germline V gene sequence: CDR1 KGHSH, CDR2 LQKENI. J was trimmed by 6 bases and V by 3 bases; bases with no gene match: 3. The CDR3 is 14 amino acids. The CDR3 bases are TGTGCCAGCTCACCCCGGACAGGGGCCAATGAGCAGTTCTTC. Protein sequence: CASSPRTGANEQFF.